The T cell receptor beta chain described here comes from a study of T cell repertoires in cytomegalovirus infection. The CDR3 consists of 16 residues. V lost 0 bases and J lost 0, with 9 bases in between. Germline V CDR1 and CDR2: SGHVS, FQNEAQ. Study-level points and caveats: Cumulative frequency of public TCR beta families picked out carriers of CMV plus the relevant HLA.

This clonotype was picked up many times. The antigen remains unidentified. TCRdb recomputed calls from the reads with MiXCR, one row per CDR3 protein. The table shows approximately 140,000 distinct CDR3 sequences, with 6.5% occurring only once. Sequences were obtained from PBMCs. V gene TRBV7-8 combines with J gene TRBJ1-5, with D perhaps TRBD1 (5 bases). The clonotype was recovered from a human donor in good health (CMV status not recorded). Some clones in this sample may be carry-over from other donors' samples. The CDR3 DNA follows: TGTGCCAGCAGCTTAGCGCGGGGACCTAGCAATCAGCCCCAGCATTTT. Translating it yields CASSLARGPSNQPQHF.